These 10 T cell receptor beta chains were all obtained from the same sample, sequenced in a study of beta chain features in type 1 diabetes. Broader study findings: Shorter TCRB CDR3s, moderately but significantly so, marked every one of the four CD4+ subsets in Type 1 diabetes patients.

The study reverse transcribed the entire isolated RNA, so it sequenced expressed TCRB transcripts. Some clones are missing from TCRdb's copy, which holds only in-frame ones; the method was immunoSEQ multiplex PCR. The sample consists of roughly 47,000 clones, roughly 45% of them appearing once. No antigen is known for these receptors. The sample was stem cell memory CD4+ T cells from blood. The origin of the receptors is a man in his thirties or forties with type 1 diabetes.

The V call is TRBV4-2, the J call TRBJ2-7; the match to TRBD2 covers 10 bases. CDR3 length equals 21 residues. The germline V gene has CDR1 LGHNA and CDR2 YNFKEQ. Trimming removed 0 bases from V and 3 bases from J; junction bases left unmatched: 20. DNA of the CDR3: TGTGCCAGCAGCCAAGATCCCCGAGGACTAGCGGAGTCTACGAACCTCTACGAGCAGTACTTC. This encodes CASSQDPRGLAESTNLYEQYF.

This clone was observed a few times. Written as DNA, the CDR3 is TGTGCCAGCTCACCGTCGGTCCCTAACTATGGCTACACCTTC. It codes for CASSPSVPNYGYTF. The chain carries TRBV18 and TRBJ1-2; no clear D gene. Between the trimmed V and J ends, which lost 3 bases and 0 bases, there was a span of 8 bases. The CDR3 contains 14 residues. Germline V CDR1 and CDR2: KGHSH, LQKENI.

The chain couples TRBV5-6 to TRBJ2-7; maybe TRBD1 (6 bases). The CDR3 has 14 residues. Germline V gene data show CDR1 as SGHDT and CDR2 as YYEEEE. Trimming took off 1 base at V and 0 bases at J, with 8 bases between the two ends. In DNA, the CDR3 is TGTGCCAGCAGCTTGCTGGGACACTCCTACGAGCAGTACTTC. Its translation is CASSLLGHSYEQYF.

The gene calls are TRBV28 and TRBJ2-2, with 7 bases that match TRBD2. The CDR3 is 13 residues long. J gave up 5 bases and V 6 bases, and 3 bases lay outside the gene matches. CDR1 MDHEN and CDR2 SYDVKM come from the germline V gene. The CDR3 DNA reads TGTGCCAGCAGCGGGGGAGGGACCGGGGAGCTGTTTTTT. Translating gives CASSGGGTGELFF.

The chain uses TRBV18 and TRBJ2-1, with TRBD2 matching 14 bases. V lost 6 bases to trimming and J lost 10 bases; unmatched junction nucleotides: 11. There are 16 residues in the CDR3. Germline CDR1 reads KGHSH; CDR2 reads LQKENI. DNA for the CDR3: TGTGCCAGCTCCCAACCGCCGGGACTAGCGGGAGTGGAGCAGTTCTTC. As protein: CASSQPPGLAGVEQFF.

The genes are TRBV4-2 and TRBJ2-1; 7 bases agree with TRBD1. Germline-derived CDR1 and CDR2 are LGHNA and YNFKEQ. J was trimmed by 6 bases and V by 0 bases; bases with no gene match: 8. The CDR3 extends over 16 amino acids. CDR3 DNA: TGTGCCAGCAGCCAAGATCTGGACAGGTTATTCAATGAGCAGTTCTTC. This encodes CASSQDLDRLFNEQFF.

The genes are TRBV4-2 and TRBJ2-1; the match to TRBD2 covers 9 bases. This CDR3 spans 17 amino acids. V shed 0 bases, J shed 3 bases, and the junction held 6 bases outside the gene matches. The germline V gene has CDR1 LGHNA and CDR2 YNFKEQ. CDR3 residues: CASSQDKSSGSYNEQFF. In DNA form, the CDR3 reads TGTGCCAGCAGCCAAGATAAAAGTAGCGGGAGCTACAATGAGCAGTTCTTC.

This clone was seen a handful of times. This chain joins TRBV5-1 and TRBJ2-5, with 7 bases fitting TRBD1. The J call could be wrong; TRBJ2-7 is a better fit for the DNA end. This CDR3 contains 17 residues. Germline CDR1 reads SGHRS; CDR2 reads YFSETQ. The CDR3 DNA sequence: TGCGCCAGCAGCTTGGTGGTCAGGGGGATTTTCCCGTACGAGCAGTACTTC. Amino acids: CASSLVVRGIFPYEQYF.

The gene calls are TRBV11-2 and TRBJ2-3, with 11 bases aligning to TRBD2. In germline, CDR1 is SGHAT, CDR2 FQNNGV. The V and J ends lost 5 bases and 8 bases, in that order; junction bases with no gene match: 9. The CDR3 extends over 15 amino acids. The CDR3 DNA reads TGTGCCAGCAGCCTGGGACTAGCGGTTTCGGTTACGCAGTATTTT. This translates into CASSLGLAVSVTQYF.

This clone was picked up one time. The CDR3 nucleotides are TGCGCCAGCAGCCAAACCCCCGGGACCGGGAGTCTGTTTTTT. This translates into CASSQTPGTGSLFF. This chain links TRBV4-1 with TRBJ1-4; TRBD1 might be the D (5 bases). The CDR3 is made up of 14 amino acids. The germline V gene has CDR1 MGHRA and CDR2 YSYEKL. V dropped 2 bases and J dropped 14 bases, with 18 bases sitting between them.